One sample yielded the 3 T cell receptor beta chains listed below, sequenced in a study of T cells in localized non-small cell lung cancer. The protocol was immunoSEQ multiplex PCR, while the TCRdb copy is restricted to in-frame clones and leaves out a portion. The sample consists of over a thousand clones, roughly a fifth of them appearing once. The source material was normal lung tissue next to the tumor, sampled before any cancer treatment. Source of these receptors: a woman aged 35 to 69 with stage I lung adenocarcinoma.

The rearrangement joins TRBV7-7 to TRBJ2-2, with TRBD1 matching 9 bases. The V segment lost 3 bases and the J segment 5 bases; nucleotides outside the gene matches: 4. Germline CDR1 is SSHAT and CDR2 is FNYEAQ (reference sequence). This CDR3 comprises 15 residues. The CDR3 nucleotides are TGTGCCAGCAGCTTTAACAGGGGGCAAACCGGGGAGCTGTTTTTT. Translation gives CASSFNRGQTGELFF.

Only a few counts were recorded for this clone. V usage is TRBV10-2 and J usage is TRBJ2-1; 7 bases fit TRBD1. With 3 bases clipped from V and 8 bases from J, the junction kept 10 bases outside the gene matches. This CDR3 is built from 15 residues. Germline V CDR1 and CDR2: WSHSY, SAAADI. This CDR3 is CASSDDRVDRDEQFF. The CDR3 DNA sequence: TGCGCCAGCAGTGATGACAGGGTGGATCGTGATGAGCAGTTCTTC.

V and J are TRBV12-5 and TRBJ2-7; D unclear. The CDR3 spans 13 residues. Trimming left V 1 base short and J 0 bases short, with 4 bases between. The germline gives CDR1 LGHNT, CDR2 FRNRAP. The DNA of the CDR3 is TGTGCTAGTGGTTTGGACCACTCCTACGAGCAGTACTTC. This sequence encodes CASGLDHSYEQYF.